This TCR beta chain was obtained from a study of cytomegalovirus exposure and HLA in healthy donors. Per germline, CDR1 MNHEY and CDR2 SVGAGI. The CDR3 consists of 13 residues. V was pared by 4 bases and J by 8 bases, with 7 bases of the junction left unmatched. The PCR had 60 Vbeta and 13 Jbeta primers. Clones were read by immunoSEQ multiplex PCR, and TCRdb kept only the in-frame ones, dropping some. The data contain under 150,000 clones, around two thirds of them seen just once; the ten biggest clones take up approximately 2.5%. The sequencing sample was made of PBMCs. The V gene is TRBV6-5, the J gene TRBJ1-2, with TRBD1 identical over 7 bases. The receptor's source is a woman aged 35 to 49 in good health and CMV-seronegative. This CDR3 reads CASSSPTGSGYTF. The CDR3, as DNA: TGTGCCAGCAGTTCCCCGACAGGGAGCGGCTACACCTTC.